This passage covers 26 T cell receptor beta chains from one sample sequenced in a study of cytomegalovirus exposure and HLA in healthy donors. The PCR ran on 60 Vbeta and 13 Jbeta primers. Data came from immunoSEQ multiplex PCR; TCRdb stores just in-frame clones and leaves some out. The data show roughly 200,000 clones, about three quarters seen once. The specimen was PBMCs. The origin of the receptors is a woman aged 60-75 years in good health and CMV-seropositive.

The chain links TRBV10-3 to TRBJ1-1, with TRBD1 matching over 9 bases. Germline CDR1 ENHRY, CDR2 SYGVKD. J gave up 3 bases and V 7 bases, and 9 bases lay outside the gene matches. The CDR3 covers 15 residues. The DNA of the CDR3 is TGTGCCATCAATAAACAGGGGGCGTCGGACACTGAAGCTTTCTTT. Protein: CAINKQGASDTEAFF.

This chain joins TRBV4-1 and TRBJ2-1; 8 bases agree with TRBD2. The J segment lost 0 bases and the V segment lost 1 base, leaving 8 bases of the junction unmatched. This CDR3 region has 18 residues. Germline loops: CDR1 MGHRA, CDR2 YSYEKL. The chain's CDR3 is CASSQVPGGANSYNEQFF. In DNA, the CDR3 is TGCGCCAGCAGCCAAGTCCCCGGGGGGGCCAACTCCTACAATGAGCAGTTCTTC.

The genes are TRBV14 and TRBJ2-2; the match to TRBD1 covers 11 bases. The J segment lost 2 bases and the V segment lost 4 bases, leaving 3 bases of the junction unmatched. The length of the CDR3 is 16 residues. CDR1 is SGHDN and CDR2 is FVKESK in the germline V gene. The CDR3 loop reads CASSRTGGPNTGELFF. The CDR3 nucleotides read TGTGCCAGCAGCCGGACAGGGGGCCCTAACACCGGGGAGCTGTTTTTT.

In this sample, this clone turned up once. The gene calls are TRBV9 and TRBJ2-5; a possible D gene is TRBD2 (6 bases). The J call may be in error: the DNA end matches TRBJ2-7 better. CDR1 is SGDLS, CDR2 YYNGEE, per germline. This CDR3 comprises 14 residues. The CDR3 is CASSAGGSFYEQYF. CDR3 DNA: TGTGCCAGCAGCGCCGGAGGGTCTTTCTACGAGCAGTACTTC.

The chain recombines TRBV27 with TRBJ1-2, with 7 positions matching TRBD1. After removal of 8 bases from V and 4 bases from J, the junction contained 10 bases not matched to a gene. The CDR3 spans 14 residues. Germline values: CDR1 MNHEY, CDR2 SMNVEV (reference sequence). The DNA for the CDR3 is TGTGCCAGCCGCCCGCAAGGGGGCATCTATGGCTACACCTTC. It is translated as CASRPQGGIYGYTF.

This chain uses TRBV9 with TRBJ2-7; TRBD2 agrees at 8 bases. V was clipped by 1 base and J by 7 bases; unmatched bases: 7. This CDR3 region has 14 residues. Germline CDR1 is SGDLS and CDR2 is YYNGEE. The CDR3 sequence: CASSVKPGGYEQYF. In DNA form, the CDR3 reads TGTGCCAGCAGCGTAAAACCGGGGGGGTATGAGCAGTACTTC.

V and J are TRBV9 and TRBJ2-2; TRBD1 matches at 8 bases. V gave up 3 bases and J gave up 0 bases; unmatched junction bases: 4. The CDR3 sequence is 16 residues long. CDR1 SGDLS and CDR2 YYNGEE come from the germline V gene. In nucleotides, the CDR3 is TGTGCCAGCAGCGACGAGGGACAGGCGAACACCGGGGAGCTGTTTTTT. Its translation: CASSDEGQANTGELFF. Together with reference TRBV9 and TRBJ2-2, the CDR3 gives the full variable domain: DSGVTQTPKHLITATGQRVTLRCSPRSGDLSVYWYQQSLDQGLQFLIQYYNGEERAKGNILERFSAQQFPDLHSELNLSSLELGDSALYFCASSDEGQANTGELFFGEGSRLTVL.

V usage is TRBV11-3 and J usage is TRBJ2-1; TRBD2 might be the D (6 bases). Per the germline V gene, CDR1 is SGHNT and CDR2 is YENEEA. The CDR3 extends over 14 amino acids. The V end lost 4 bases, the J end lost 9 bases, and 16 bases lay between the germline ends. DNA of the CDR3: TGTGCCAGCAGCTCCGTCGGCGGGACGGGTGAGCAGTTCTTC. Translating gives CASSSVGGTGEQFF.

This clone was found once. The chain carries TRBV19 and TRBJ2-1; 9 nucleotides agree with TRBD1. CDR1 LNHDA and CDR2 SQIVND come from the germline V gene (reference sequence). Unmatched junction bases numbered 13, after V lost 10 bases and J lost 3 bases. This CDR3 region has 16 residues. The CDR3 is CAITRDRASFYNEQFF. In DNA form, the CDR3 reads TGTGCCATCACCCGGGACAGGGCCAGTTTCTACAATGAGCAGTTCTTC.

This chain links TRBV7-9 with TRBJ2-1, with 7 bases matching TRBD2. The CDR3 spans 12 residues. CDR1 and CDR2 from the germline V gene are SEHNR and FQNEAQ (reference sequence). The ends lost 2 bases at V and 9 bases at J; junction bases unmatched: 1. The chain's CDR3 is CASSLSGVEQFF. In DNA form, the CDR3 reads TGTGCCAGCAGCTTAAGCGGGGTTGAGCAGTTCTTC.

The rearrangement links TRBV28 to TRBJ1-6, with 7 bases aligning to TRBD1. Germline values: CDR1 MDHEN, CDR2 SYDVKM. V dropped 5 bases and J dropped 5; count of bases not matched to a gene: 9. The CDR3 totals 16 residues. The CDR3 DNA reads TGTGCCAGCAGTGTTAGGGGGCTCAACGATAATTCACCCCTCCACTTT. Its translation: CASSVRGLNDNSPLHF.

The rearrangement links TRBV7-8 to TRBJ2-7, with a tentative D call TRBD2 (5 bases). The V and J ends lost 5 bases and 0 bases respectively, with 14 bases between them. There are 15 residues in the CDR3. Germline V lookup: CDR1 SGHVS, CDR2 FQNEAQ. CDR3 residues: CASSRELRSSYEQYF. CDR3 DNA: TGTGCCAGCAGCCGGGAACTTAGGAGCTCCTACGAGCAGTACTTC.

The rearrangement uses TRBV6-5 and TRBJ1-3; D possibly corresponds to TRBD1 (6 bases). V was cut by 4 bases and J by 7 bases, with 14 bases left in between. The V gene's germline CDR1 is MNHEY and CDR2 SVGAGI. The CDR3 sequence is 14 residues long. CDR3 sequence (DNA): TGTGCCAGCAGTTTATCTACAGGGTTCAACACCATATATTTT. Translation gives CASSLSTGFNTIYF.

The V and J genes are TRBV28 and TRBJ1-6; D gene unclear. Germline CDR1 and CDR2: MDHEN and SYDVKM. V was shortened by 2 bases and J by 0 bases, with 17 bases between the two germline ends. The CDR3 runs to 19 residues. The CDR3 coding sequence is TGTGCCAGCAGTTTAAACCCCCTGGGCCTTGCCTCCTATAATTCACCCCTCCACTTT. It is translated as CASSLNPLGLASYNSPLHF.

The chain joins TRBV19 to TRBJ2-2, with 7 bases matching TRBD2. CDR3 length: 16 amino acids. Germline V gene sequence: CDR1 LNHDA, CDR2 SQIVND (reference sequence). Trimming removed 6 bases from V and 3 bases from J; junction bases left unmatched: 10. CDR3 residues: CASSWGGSSYTGELFF. The DNA for the CDR3 is TGTGCCAGTAGCTGGGGGGGTTCGAGCTACACCGGGGAGCTGTTTTTT.

The chain couples TRBV5-1 to TRBJ1-1, with D possibly TRBD1 on 6 matching bases. In germline, CDR1 is SGHRS, CDR2 YFSETQ. The CDR3 covers 13 residues. V dropped 3 bases and J dropped 3 bases, with 9 bases sitting between them. This CDR3 reads CASSSNRDTEAFF. The CDR3 nucleotides read TGCGCCAGCAGCTCCAACAGGGACACTGAAGCTTTCTTT.

This chain joins TRBV15 and TRBJ2-1, with D hard to call. This CDR3 has 15 residues. Trimming took off 4 bases at V and 5 bases at J, with 15 bases between the two ends. In germline, CDR1 is LNHNV, CDR2 YYDKDF (reference sequence). DNA for the CDR3: TGTGCCACCAGCATATCCACCACTTTCGACAATGAGCAGTTCTTC. Its protein is CATSISTTFDNEQFF.

This chain links TRBV18 with TRBJ2-2; D is unresolved. V lost 2 bases and J 3 bases, leaving 4 bases between the germline ends. Germline CDR1 reads KGHSH; CDR2 reads LQKENI. The CDR3 is 13 residues long. The CDR3 DNA sequence: TGTGCCAGCTCACCAAGAGACACCGGGGAGCTGTTTTTT. This encodes CASSPRDTGELFF. The full variable domain, with the rest looked up from reference TRBV18 and TRBJ2-2, is NAGVMQNPRHLVRRRGQEARLRCSPMKGHSHVYWYRQLPEEGLKFMVYLQKENIIDESGMPKERFSAEFPKEGPSILRIQQVVRGDSAAYFCASSPRDTGELFFGEGSRLTVL.

V usage is TRBV6-4 and J usage is TRBJ2-2; D uncertain. Looked up from germline, CDR1 is MRHNA and CDR2 is SNTAGT. The CDR3 sequence is 13 residues long. V lost 3 bases to trimming and J lost 8 bases, with 10 bases between them. The CDR3 here is CASSEERWGELFF. As DNA, the CDR3 is TGTGCCAGCAGTGAAGAGAGATGGGGGGAGCTGTTTTTT.

This clone occurred a few times. Other DNA sequences from this sample encode an identical CDR3 as well. The chain carries TRBV6-1 and TRBJ1-1; weak D call: TRBD1 (6 bases). The CDR3 length is 13 residues. Germline CDR1 is MNHNS and CDR2 is SASEGT. Trimming took off 5 bases at V and 8 bases at J, with 15 bases between the two ends. CDR3 sequence: CASSSGQSFEAFF. For the CDR3, the DNA is TGTGCCAGCAGTTCTGGACAGTCCTTCGAAGCTTTCTTT.

This clone showed up just a few times. This sequence joins TRBV4-1 and TRBJ1-1, with 8 bases matching TRBD1. Germline CDR1 and CDR2: MGHRA and YSYEKL. The CDR3 is 16 residues long. V shed 5 bases and J 2 bases; nucleotides not matched to a gene: 10. In nucleotides, the CDR3 is TGCGCCAGCAGCGACCAGGGGGCCCGGATTAACACTGAAGCTTTCTTT. It encodes CASSDQGARINTEAFF.

The rearrangement joins TRBV19 to TRBJ2-7; weak D call: TRBD2 (6 bases). Germline V lookup: CDR1 LNHDA, CDR2 SQIVND (reference sequence). The CDR3 extends over 15 amino acids. Deletions cut 8 bases from V and 2 bases from J, with 19 bases between. The CDR3 spells CASSTSGLHPYEQYF. Here the CDR3 DNA reads TGTGCCAGTTCCACTTCGGGACTCCACCCCTACGAGCAGTACTTC. Filled out from reference TRBV19 and TRBJ2-7, the complete variable domain reads DGGITQSPKYLFRKEGQNVTLSCEQNLNHDAMYWYRQDPGQGLRLIYYSQIVNDFQKGDIAEGYSVSREKKESFPLTVTSAQKNPTAFYLCASSTSGLHPYEQYFGPGTRLTVT.

The chain couples TRBV9 to TRBJ2-1; 7 bases are a match to TRBD2. After removal of 4 bases from V and 7 bases from J, the junction contained 5 bases not matched to a gene. The CDR3 covers 13 residues. CDR1 and CDR2 from the germline V gene are SGDLS and YYNGEE. DNA for the CDR3: TGTGCCAGCAGCACCGGGGGGTCTAATGAGCAGTTCTTC. As protein: CASSTGGSNEQFF.

The rearrangement joins TRBV6-1 to TRBJ2-5; TRBD2 is a possible D gene (6 bases). The J call may be incorrect, as the DNA end agrees better with TRBJ2-7. The CDR3 has 14 amino acids. Germline V gives CDR1 MNHNS, CDR2 SASEGT. The CDR3 sequence: CATTKGLSSYEQYF. DNA of the CDR3: TGTGCCACCACGAAAGGACTATCCTCCTACGAGCAGTACTTC.

This sequence joins TRBV18 and TRBJ2-5; possible D gene TRBD1, 6 bases. The length of the CDR3 is 16 residues. Germline V gene sequence: CDR1 KGHSH, CDR2 LQKENI. V was cut by 6 bases and J by 1 base, with 18 bases left in between. The CDR3 reads CASSLRSNRAQETQYF. The CDR3 DNA follows: TGTGCCAGCTCGCTCCGATCTAACAGGGCCCAAGAGACCCAGTACTTC.

In this sample, this clone turned up a few times. This chain links TRBV10-1 with TRBJ1-2; TRBD1 agrees at 8 bases. The V gene end was trimmed by 4 bases and the J gene end by 4 bases; junction bases not matched to a gene: 5. The CDR3 runs 14 residues. Germline CDR1 reads WNHNN; CDR2 reads SYGVQD (reference sequence). The CDR3 reads CASSGPGGGYGYTF. The CDR3 bases are TGCGCCAGCAGTGGGCCAGGGGGCGGCTATGGCTACACCTTC.